This T cell receptor beta chain was sequenced in a study of human T cells and chemical hapten exposure. The time point is: patch test 1, 2 weeks after DPC sensitization. This sample's treatment: therapeutic diphenylcyclopropenone sensitization with weekly scalp DPC. Individual cDNA molecules in this library carried unique molecular identifiers. TCRdb called the RACE reads again in MiXCR, with one record for every CDR3 protein. The sample comprises a few hundred thousand distinct CDR3 sequences, more than 4.5% of which are singletons, and approximately 2.1% rests with the top ten. Germline lookup yields CDR1 KGHSH and CDR2 LQKENI. The CDR3 has 18 residues. Trimming removed 1 base from V and 2 bases from J; junction bases left unmatched: 7.

The chain has TRBV18 and TRBJ2-1, with 11 bases that match TRBD2. The sequence derives from a woman in her 50s with alopecia areata. Some clones in this sample may be carry-over from other donors' samples. The starting material was whole blood, obtained in connection with sensitization to the hapten diphenylcyclopropenone (DPC). CDR3 in DNA: TGTGCCAGCTCACCACGAACGCTAGCGGGGGGTGCCTACAATGAGCAGTTCTTC. This sequence encodes CASSPRTLAGGAYNEQFF.